This TCR beta chain was sequenced for a study of beta chain features in type 1 diabetes. General study points: Insertions were fewer and deletions more numerous at VDJ junctions in type 1 diabetes patients. An over-representation of cells with high TCR expression could result from cDNA sequencing.

This clone was detected a few times. The target antigen is unknown. Investigators reverse transcribed all isolated RNA, so they sequenced expressed TCRB transcripts. Clones were read by immunoSEQ multiplex PCR, and TCRdb kept only the in-frame ones, dropping some. The sample lists some 360,000 clones, roughly 21% occurring once. Germline V CDR1 and CDR2: LGHNA, YNFKEQ. V trimming: 0 bases; J trimming: 6 bases; junction bases outside the gene matches: 3. The CDR3 totals 14 residues. Averaging about 120 mL, one heparinised blood draw was given by each donor. Purity (above 95%) was reached by all sorted populations.

This chain connects TRBV4-2 to TRBJ2-7; 9 nucleotides match TRBD1. The TCR was taken from a woman aged 18-29 years in good health. The material sequenced was naive CD4+ T cells from blood. For the CDR3, the DNA is TGTGCCAGCAGCCAAGAGAAGGGACAGGGCGAGCAGTACTTC. Translation gives CASSQEKGQGEQYF.